The clone carrying this TCR beta chain turned up a few times. Its specificity is unknown. V was pared by 5 bases and J by 5 bases, with 15 bases between. The germline gives CDR1 SGHTA, CDR2 FQGNSA. The CDR3 is 14 amino acids. The data stem from a study of response to subunit inactivated influenza vaccine. Study results and limitations: Few additional T cells are recruited per seasonal influenza vaccination, authors suggested.

TCRdb re-called the RT-PCR reads through MiXCR, storing one row per CDR3 protein. The sample has approximately 730,000 distinct CDR3 sequences, about 15% seen once. The TCR was taken from a man in his fifties who received an inactivated influenza vaccine. Here the sequenced sample was PBMCs from blood, taken less than 15 days before vaccination. This rearrangement joins TRBV7-2 to TRBJ2-5; D is perhaps TRBD1 or TRBD2 (6 bases each). The CDR3 region has the DNA TGTGCCAGCAGCCAAAGGGGGGCGCGGGAGACCCAGTACTTC. It codes for CASSQRGARETQYF.